These T cell receptor beta chains were read from a single sample in a study of cytomegalovirus exposure and HLA in healthy donors. Assay: immunoSEQ multiplex PCR; the TCRdb copy retains only in-frame clones and omits some. This sample has over 100,000 clones, with about 10% found just once. Sequencing used PBMCs. These TCRs come from a woman between 35 and 50 years old in good health and CMV-seropositive. The CDR3 runs from the conserved cysteine through the conserved F or W. Each record gives: clone size, D gene, V gene, J gene, CDR3 DNA, CDR3 protein. A D gene is named only where the DNA matches it firmly. Size is omitted from some rows. Given values are once, few, many or a class for expanded clones.

few	.	TRBV7-3	TRBJ2-4	TGTGCCAGCAGCTCACGACAGGAGAGCCGTCAGTACTTC	CASSSRQESRQYF
many	.	TRBV7-9	TRBJ2-7	TGTGCCAGCAGCTTGACGGGAGTGACTTACGAGCAGTACTTC	CASSLTGVTYEQYF
.	.	TRBV7-9	TRBJ2-1	TGTGCCAGCAGCCCACCTGGGCATGACAATGAGCAGTTCTTC	CASSPPGHDNEQFF
.	TRBD2	TRBV10-3	TRBJ2-3	TGTGCCATCAGTGAACGGCTAGCGGGGGGCACAGATACGCAGTATTTT	CAISERLAGGTDTQYF
few	TRBD1	TRBV6-5	TRBJ2-5	TGTGCCAGCAGCCGAACAGGGGAGAGAGAGACCCAGTACTTC	CASSRTGERETQYF
.	.	TRBV4-3	TRBJ1-4	TGCGCCAGCAGCCGCCGTGGGGCGAATAATGAAAAACTGTTTTTT	CASSRRGANNEKLFF
few	.	TRBV29-1	TRBJ1-2	TGCAGCGTTAGAAAGGGGCACTATGGCTACACCTTC	CSVRKGHYGYTF
.	TRBD2	TRBV7-6	TRBJ2-7	TGTGCCAGCAGCTGGGGCGGGGGGGCATCCTACGAGCAGTACTTC	CASSWGGGASYEQYF
few	TRBD2	TRBV2	TRBJ2-6	TGTGCCAGCACCCCGGGCGGGAGCTCTGGGGCCAACGTCCTGACTTTC	CASTPGGSSGANVLTF
.	TRBD1	TRBV7-4	TRBJ2-3	TGTGCCAGCAGCCCCAGGGACAGGGAGCGCACAGATACGCAGTATTTT	CASSPRDRERTDTQYF
.	TRBD1	TRBV15	TRBJ2-7	TGTGCCACCAGCATTTCGACAGGGGCCCCTTACGAGCAGTACTTC	CATSISTGAPYEQYF
few	TRBD1	TRBV19	TRBJ1-1	TGTGCCAGTAGTAAAACGACAGGGCTAGGAACTGAAGCTTTCTTT	CASSKTTGLGTEAFF
few	.	TRBV2	TRBJ2-5	TGTGCCAGCAGCGATGCTCGGGGGGCCCAAGAGACCCAGTACTTC	CASSDARGAQETQYF
few	TRBD2	TRBV29-1	TRBJ2-5	TGCAGCGTGGGCCCTAGCGGGGGGGAAGAGACCCAGTACTTC	CSVGPSGGEETQYF
.	.	TRBV6-6	TRBJ1-5	TGTGCCAGCAGTTACTCAGAGAATCAGCCCCAGCATTTT	CASSYSENQPQHF
few	.	TRBV15	TRBJ1-5	TGTGCCACCAGTTGGGCTAGCAATCAGCCCCAGCATTTT	CATSWASNQPQHF
.	.	TRBV5-1	TRBJ2-2	TGCGCCAGCAGCTCGAGGGCCGCCACCGGGGAGCTGTTTTTT	CASSSRAATGELFF
.	TRBD1	TRBV2	TRBJ2-3	TGTGCCAGCAAATCCGACAGGGGCACAGATACGCAGTATTTT	CASKSDRGTDTQYF
.	.	TRBV10-3	TRBJ1-1	TGTGCCATCAGTTCACAGGGCATGAACACTGAAGCTTTCTTT	CAISSQGMNTEAFF
few	.	TRBV6-5	TRBJ2-2	TGTGCCAGCAGTTACCACCCAGGGTCTACCGGGGAGCTGTTTTTT	CASSYHPGSTGELFF
few	TRBD1	TRBV15	TRBJ2-7	TGTGCCACCAGCGCCAGGACAGGATCCTACGAGCAGTACTTC	CATSARTGSYEQYF
few	.	TRBV19	TRBJ2-3	TGTGCCAGTAGCGTAGGGGGCACAGATACGCAGTATTTT	CASSVGGTDTQYF
.	TRBD1	TRBV6-5	TRBJ1-4	TGTGCCAGCAGGCAGACAGGGGGTAATGAAAAACTGTTTTTT	CASRQTGGNEKLFF
.	TRBD2	TRBV5-4	TRBJ2-6	TGTGCCAGCAGCACCAAGCTAGCGGGGGGTTCTGGGGCCAACGTCCTGACTTTC	CASSTKLAGGSGANVLTF
.	.	TRBV7-2	TRBJ2-3	TGTGCCAGCAGCTTAGCCCTATTACCGGGACTTATCCCAGATACGCAGTATTTT	CASSLALLPGLIPDTQYF
few	TRBD2	TRBV7-8	TRBJ2-1	TGTGCCACCCATCCCGGGACTAGCGGCCTGCCCTACAATGAGCAGTTCTTC	CATHPGTSGLPYNEQFF
few	TRBD1	TRBV6-6	TRBJ1-4	TGTGCCAGCAGGAGACAGGGGTATGAGAATGAAAAACTGTTTTTT	CASRRQGYENEKLFF
few	.	TRBV7-2	TRBJ1-1	TGTGCCAGCAGCCGGGAGATGAACACTGAAGCTTTCTTT	CASSREMNTEAFF
.	TRBD1	TRBV18	TRBJ2-2	TGTGCCAGCTCACTAAAACAGGGGGCGAACACCGGGGAGCTGTTTTTT	CASSLKQGANTGELFF
.	.	TRBV5-1	TRBJ2-5	TGCGCCAGCAGCTTAACAGGGACCCCCGAAGAGACCCAGTACTTC	CASSLTGTPEETQYF
few	.	TRBV28	TRBJ2-5	TGTGCCGGGGGGAACCAAGAGACCCAGTACTTC	CAGGNQETQYF
.	TRBD1	TRBV19	TRBJ1-2	TGTGCCAGTAGCACAGGGGTAGGCTACACCTTC	CASSTGVGYTF
few	TRBD2	TRBV11-1	TRBJ2-5	TGTGCCAGCAGCCCCCCAGGCGGGGGGCGAGAGACCCAGTACTTC	CASSPPGGGRETQYF
.	.	TRBV4-3	TRBJ2-6	TGCGCCAGCAGCCAAAAGAACTTCCCTGGGGCCAACGTCCTGACTTTC	CASSQKNFPGANVLTF
.	.	TRBV5-1	TRBJ2-5	TGCGCCAGCAGACGCGAGACACTAAGGGAGGAGACCCAGTACTTC	CASRRETLREETQYF
few	TRBD1	TRBV11-2	TRBJ1-2	TGTGCCAGCAGTCTCGGGACAGATTATGGCTACACCTTC	CASSLGTDYGYTF